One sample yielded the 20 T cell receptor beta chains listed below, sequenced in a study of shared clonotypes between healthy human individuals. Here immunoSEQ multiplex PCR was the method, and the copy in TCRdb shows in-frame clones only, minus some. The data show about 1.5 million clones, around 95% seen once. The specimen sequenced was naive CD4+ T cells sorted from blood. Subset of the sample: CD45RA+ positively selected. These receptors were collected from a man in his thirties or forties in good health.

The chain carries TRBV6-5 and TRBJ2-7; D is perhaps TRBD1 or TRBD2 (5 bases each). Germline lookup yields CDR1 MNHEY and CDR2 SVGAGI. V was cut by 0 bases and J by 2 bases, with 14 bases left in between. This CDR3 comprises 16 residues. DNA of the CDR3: TGTGCCAGCAGTTACTCGAAATTGGGGGTTGCCTACGAGCAGTACTTC. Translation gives CASSYSKLGVAYEQYF.

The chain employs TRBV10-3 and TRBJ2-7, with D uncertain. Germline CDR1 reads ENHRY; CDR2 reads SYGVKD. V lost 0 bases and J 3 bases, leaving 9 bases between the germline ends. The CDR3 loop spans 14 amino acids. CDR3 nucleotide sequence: TGTGCCATCAGTGAGTCATCCGTTCTCTACGAGCAGTACTTC. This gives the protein CAISESSVLYEQYF.

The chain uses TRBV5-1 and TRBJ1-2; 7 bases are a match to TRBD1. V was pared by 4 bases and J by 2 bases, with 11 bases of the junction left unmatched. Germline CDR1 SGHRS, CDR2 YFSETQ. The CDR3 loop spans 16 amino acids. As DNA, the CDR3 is TGCGCCAGCAGCCTGGAAGACAGGGTTTCAAACTATGGCTACACCTTC. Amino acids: CASSLEDRVSNYGYTF.

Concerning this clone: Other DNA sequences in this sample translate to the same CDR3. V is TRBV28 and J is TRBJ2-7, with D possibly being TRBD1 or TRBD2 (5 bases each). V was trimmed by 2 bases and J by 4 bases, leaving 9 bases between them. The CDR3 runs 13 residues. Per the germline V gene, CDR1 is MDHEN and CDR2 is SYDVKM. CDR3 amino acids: CASSLGGRYEQYF. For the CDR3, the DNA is TGTGCCAGCAGTTTAGGGGGAAGGTACGAGCAGTACTTC.

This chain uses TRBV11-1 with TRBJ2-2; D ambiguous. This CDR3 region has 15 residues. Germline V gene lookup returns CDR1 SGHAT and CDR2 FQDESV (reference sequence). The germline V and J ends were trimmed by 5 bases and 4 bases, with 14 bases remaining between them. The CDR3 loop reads CASSLERMGTGELFF. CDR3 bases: TGTGCCAGCAGCCTTGAACGGATGGGCACCGGGGAGCTGTTTTTT.

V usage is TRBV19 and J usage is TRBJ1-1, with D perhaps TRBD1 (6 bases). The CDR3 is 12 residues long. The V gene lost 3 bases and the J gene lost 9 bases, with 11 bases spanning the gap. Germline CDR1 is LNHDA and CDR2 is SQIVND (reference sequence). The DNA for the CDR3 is TGTGCCAGTAGTATTGGAAGGGGGAAAGCTTTCTTT. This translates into CASSIGRGKAFF.

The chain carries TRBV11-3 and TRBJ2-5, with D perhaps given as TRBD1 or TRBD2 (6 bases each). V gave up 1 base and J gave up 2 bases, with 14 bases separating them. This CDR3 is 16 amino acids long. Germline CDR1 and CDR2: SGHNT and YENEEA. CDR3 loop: CASSLGGRGLQETQYF. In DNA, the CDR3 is TGTGCCAGCAGCTTAGGGGGCAGGGGACTTCAAGAGACCCAGTACTTC.

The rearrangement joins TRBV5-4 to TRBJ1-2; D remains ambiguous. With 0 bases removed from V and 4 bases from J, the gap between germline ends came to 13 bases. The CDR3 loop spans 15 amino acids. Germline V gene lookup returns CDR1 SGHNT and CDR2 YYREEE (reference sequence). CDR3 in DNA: TGTGCCAGCAGCTTGGTCGGGTTACAGACCTATGGCTACACCTTC. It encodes CASSLVGLQTYGYTF.

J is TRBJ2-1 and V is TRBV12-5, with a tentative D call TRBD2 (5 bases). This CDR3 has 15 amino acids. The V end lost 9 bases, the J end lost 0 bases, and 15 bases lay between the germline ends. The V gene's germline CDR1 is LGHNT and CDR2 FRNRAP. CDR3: CASDGPAGSYNEQFF. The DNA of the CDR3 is TGTGCTAGCGATGGACCGGCGGGCTCCTACAATGAGCAGTTCTTC.

The CDR3 DNA is TGTGCCAGCAGCTCGAGGACAGGGACAGATACGCAGTATTTT. As protein: CASSSRTGTDTQYF. The chain is built from TRBV5-5 and TRBJ2-3; TRBD1 matches at 8 bases. The CDR3 is made up of 14 amino acids. The germline gives CDR1 SGHKS, CDR2 YYEKEE (reference sequence). With 3 bases clipped from V and 3 bases from J, the junction kept 3 bases outside the gene matches.

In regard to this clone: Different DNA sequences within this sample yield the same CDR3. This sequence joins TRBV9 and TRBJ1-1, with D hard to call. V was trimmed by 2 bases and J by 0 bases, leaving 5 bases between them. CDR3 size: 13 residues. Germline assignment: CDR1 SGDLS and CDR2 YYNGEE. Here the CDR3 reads CASSVAMNTEAFF. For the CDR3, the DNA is TGTGCCAGCAGCGTTGCCATGAACACTGAAGCTTTCTTT. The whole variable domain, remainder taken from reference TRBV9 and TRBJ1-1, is DSGVTQTPKHLITATGQRVTLRCSPRSGDLSVYWYQQSLDQGLQFLIQYYNGEERAKGNILERFSAQQFPDLHSELNLSSLELGDSALYFCASSVAMNTEAFFGQGTRLTVV.

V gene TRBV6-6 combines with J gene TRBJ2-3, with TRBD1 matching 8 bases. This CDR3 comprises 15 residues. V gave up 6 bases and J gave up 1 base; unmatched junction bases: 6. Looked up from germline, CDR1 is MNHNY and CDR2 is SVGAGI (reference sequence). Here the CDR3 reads CASSRDRGGTDTQYF. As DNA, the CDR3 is TGTGCCAGCAGCAGAGACAGGGGCGGCACAGATACGCAGTATTTT.

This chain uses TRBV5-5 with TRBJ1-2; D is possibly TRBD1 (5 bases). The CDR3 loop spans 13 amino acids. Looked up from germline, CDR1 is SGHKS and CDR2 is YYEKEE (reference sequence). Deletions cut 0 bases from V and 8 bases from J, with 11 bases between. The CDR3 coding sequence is TGTGCCAGCAGCTTGGAGGGGATGTTCGGCTACACCTTC. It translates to CASSLEGMFGYTF.

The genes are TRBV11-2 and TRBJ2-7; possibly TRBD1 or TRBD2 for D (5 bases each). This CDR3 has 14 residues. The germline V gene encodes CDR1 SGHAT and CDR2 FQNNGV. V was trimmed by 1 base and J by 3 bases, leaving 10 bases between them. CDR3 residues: CASSLGTGRYEQYF. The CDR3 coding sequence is TGTGCCAGCAGCTTAGGCACGGGGCGCTACGAGCAGTACTTC.

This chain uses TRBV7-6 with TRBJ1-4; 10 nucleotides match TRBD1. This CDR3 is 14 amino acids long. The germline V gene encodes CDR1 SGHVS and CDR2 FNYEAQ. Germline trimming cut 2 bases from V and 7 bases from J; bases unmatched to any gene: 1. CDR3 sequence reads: CASSLRQGAEKLFF. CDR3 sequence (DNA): TGTGCCAGCAGCTTACGACAGGGGGCTGAAAAACTGTTTTTT.

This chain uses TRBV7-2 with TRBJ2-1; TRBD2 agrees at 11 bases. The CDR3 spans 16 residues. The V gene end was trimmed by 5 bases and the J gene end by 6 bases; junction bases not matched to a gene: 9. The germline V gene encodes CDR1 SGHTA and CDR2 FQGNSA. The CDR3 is CASSLRTSGHFNEQFF. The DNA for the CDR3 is TGTGCCAGCAGCCTCCGGACTAGCGGGCATTTCAATGAGCAGTTCTTC.

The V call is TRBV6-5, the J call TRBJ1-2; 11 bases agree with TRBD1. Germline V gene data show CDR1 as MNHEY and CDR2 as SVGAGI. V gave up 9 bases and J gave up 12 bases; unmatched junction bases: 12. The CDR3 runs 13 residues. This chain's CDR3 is CASGTGGRRRNTF. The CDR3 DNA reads TGTGCCAGTGGGACAGGGGGAAGAAGACGGAACACCTTC.

The CDR3 DNA follows: TGCGCCAGCAGTGAGGCGCCCGAGGTGGAGCAGTACTTC. It translates to CASSEAPEVEQYF. This chain joins TRBV10-1 and TRBJ2-7, with D unclear. This CDR3 region has 13 residues. Between the trimmed V and J ends, which lost 2 bases and 7 bases, there was a span of 12 bases. Germline V lookup: CDR1 WNHNN, CDR2 SYGVQD (reference sequence).

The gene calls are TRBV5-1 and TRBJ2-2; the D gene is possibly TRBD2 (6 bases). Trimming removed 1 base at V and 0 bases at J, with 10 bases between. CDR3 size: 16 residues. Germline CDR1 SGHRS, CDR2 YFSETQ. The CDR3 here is CASSLSLAANTGELFF. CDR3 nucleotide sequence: TGCGCCAGCAGCTTGTCACTAGCAGCGAACACCGGGGAGCTGTTTTTT. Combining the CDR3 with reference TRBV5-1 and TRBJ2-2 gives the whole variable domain KAGVTQTPRYLIKTRGQQVTLSCSPISGHRSVSWYQQTPGQGLQFLFEYFSETQRNKGNFPGRFSGRQFSNSRSEMNVSTLELGDSALYLCASSLSLAANTGELFFGEGSRLTVL.

The CDR3 bases are TGTGCCAGCAGCTTAGCGCTTTACAGGGCCGGCACTGAAGCTTTCTTT. It specifies CASSLALYRAGTEAFF. The J gene is TRBJ1-1, the V gene TRBV7-2, with a possible D match to TRBD1 (6 bases). Germline V gives CDR1 SGHTA, CDR2 FQGNSA. V was trimmed by 0 bases and J by 4 bases, leaving 15 bases between them. The CDR3 is made up of 16 amino acids.